This T cell receptor (beta chain) was recorded in a study of blood T cell repertoires in COVID-19. Across the whole study: Both acute and convalescent COVID-19 samples were obtained from the United States, Italy and Spain.

TCRdb's copy holds only in-frame clones and misses some; the assay was immunoSEQ multiplex PCR. Found here are fewer than 200,000 clones, roughly 80% of them singletons; the top ten hold approximately 7.3%. The CDR3 is made up of 16 amino acids. Looked up from germline, CDR1 is LGHDT and CDR2 is YNNKEL (reference sequence). The V segment lost 3 bases and the J segment 5 bases; nucleotides outside the gene matches: 7. This sequence was found in a human donor in a cohort sampled during active COVID-19. This chain uses TRBV3-1 (or the pseudogene TRBV3-2) with TRBJ2-3, with 11 bases aligning to TRBD2. Specimen: peripheral blood. The CDR3 coding sequence is TGTGCCAGCAGCCAGACTAGCGGGGAAAGGGGAGATACGCAGTATTTT. It specifies CASSQTSGERGDTQYF.